The source of this T cell receptor beta chain is a study of cytomegalovirus exposure and HLA in healthy donors. Study conclusions and caveats: In a later analysis, several top co-occurrence clusters appeared linked to parvovirus B19, influenza, CMV and Epstein-Barr virus. Most TCR sequences were seen very rarely across donors, but some public TCRs occurred in many.

The germline gives CDR1 SGHVS, CDR2 FNYEAQ. Deletions cut 1 base from V and 3 bases from J, with 24 bases between. The CDR3 consists of 19 residues. Donors counted as nominally healthy when sampled, yet unrecorded immune exposures were likely. The PCR made use of 60 Vbeta and 13 Jbeta primers. Profiling relied on immunoSEQ multiplex PCR, and the TCRdb table lists in-frame clones only, not all of them. The table has 150,000 to 200,000 clones, roughly 80% seen once; the top ten hold 1.9%. Regarding this clone: Its antigen is as yet unknown.

Sequences were obtained from PBMCs. The chain combines TRBV7-6 with TRBJ1-2, with TRBD1 as a possible D gene (6 bases). This TCR was recovered from a human donor in good health. Written as DNA, the CDR3 is TGTGCCAGCAGCTTAGGGCTAACAGGGAGAAGCCTGCGGGACTATGGCTACACCTTC. Translating it yields CASSLGLTGRSLRDYGYTF.